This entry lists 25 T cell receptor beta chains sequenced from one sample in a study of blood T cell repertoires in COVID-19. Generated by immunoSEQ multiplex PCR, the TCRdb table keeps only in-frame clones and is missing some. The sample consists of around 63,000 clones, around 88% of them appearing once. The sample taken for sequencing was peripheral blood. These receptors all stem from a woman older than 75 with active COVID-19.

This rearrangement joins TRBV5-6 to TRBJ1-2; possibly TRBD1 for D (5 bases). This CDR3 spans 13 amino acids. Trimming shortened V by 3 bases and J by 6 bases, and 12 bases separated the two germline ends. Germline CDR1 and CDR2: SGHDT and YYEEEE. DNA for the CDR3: TGTGCCAGCAGCTCAACAGGTCCCGATGGCTACACCTTC. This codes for CASSSTGPDGYTF. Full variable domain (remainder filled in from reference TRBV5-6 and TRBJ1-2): DAGVTQSPTHLIKTRGQQVTLRCSPKSGHDTVSWYQQALGQGPQFIFQYYEEEERQRGNFPDRFSGHQFPNYSSELNVNALLLGDSALYLCASSSTGPDGYTFGSGTRLTVV.

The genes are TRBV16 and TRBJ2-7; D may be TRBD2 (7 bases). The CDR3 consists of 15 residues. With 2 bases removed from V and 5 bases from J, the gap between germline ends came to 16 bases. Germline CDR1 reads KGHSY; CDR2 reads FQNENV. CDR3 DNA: TGTGCCAGCAGCCAAGGCGGGGGCCAACGGGACGAGCAGTACTTC. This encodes CASSQGGGQRDEQYF.

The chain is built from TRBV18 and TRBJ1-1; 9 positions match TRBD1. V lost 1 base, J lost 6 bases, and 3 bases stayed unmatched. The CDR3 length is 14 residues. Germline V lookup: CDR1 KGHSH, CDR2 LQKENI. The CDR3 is CASSPQQGAPEAFF. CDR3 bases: TGTGCCAGCTCACCACAACAGGGGGCCCCTGAAGCTTTCTTT.

This chain's CDR3 is CASSYGRPRDIQYF. As DNA, the CDR3 is TGTGCCAGCAGTTACGGGAGGCCCCGAGATATTCAGTACTTC. This chain links TRBV6-5 with TRBJ2-4; a possible D gene is TRBD2 (6 bases). CDR3 length: 14 amino acids. V was trimmed by 2 bases and J by 10 bases, leaving 15 bases between them. Germline V lookup: CDR1 MNHEY, CDR2 SVGAGI.

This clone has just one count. CDR3 bases: TGTGCCAGCAGCTTAGACAGGGAGAACGAGCAGTACTTC. Protein product: CASSLDRENEQYF. V and J are TRBV7-2 and TRBJ2-7; a possible D gene is TRBD1 (6 bases). The CDR3 loop spans 13 amino acids. Trimming removed 1 base from V and 5 bases from J, with 9 bases in between. Per germline, CDR1 SGHTA and CDR2 FQGNSA.

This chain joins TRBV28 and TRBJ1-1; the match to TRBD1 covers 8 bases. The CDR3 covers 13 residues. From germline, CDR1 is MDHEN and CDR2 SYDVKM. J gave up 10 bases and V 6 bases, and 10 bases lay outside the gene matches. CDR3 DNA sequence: TGTGCCAGCAGCCGAGAAATCGACAGGGGAGCTTTCTTT. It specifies CASSREIDRGAFF.

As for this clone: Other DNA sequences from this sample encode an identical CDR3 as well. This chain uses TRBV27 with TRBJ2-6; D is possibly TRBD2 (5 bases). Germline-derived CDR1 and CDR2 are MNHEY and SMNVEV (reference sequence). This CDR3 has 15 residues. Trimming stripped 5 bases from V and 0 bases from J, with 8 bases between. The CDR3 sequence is CASSPGTSGANVLTF. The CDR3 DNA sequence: TGTGCCAGCAGTCCGGGAACCTCTGGGGCCAACGTCCTGACTTTC.

CDR3: CASSGRDRVYEQYF. CDR3 bases: TGTGCCAGCAGTGGAAGAGACAGGGTTTACGAGCAGTACTTC. The V and J genes are TRBV2 and TRBJ2-7, with 7 bases identical to TRBD1. Germline V gene data show CDR1 as SNHLY and CDR2 as FYNNEI. The CDR3 loop spans 14 amino acids. V lost 4 bases and J lost 4; bases outside the gene matches: 7.

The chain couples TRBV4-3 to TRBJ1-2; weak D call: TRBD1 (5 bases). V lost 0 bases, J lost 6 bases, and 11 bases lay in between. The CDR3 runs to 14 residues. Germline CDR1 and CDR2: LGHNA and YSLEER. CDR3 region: CASSQDSGKNGYTF. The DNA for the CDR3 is TGCGCCAGCAGCCAAGATTCAGGGAAAAATGGCTACACCTTC.

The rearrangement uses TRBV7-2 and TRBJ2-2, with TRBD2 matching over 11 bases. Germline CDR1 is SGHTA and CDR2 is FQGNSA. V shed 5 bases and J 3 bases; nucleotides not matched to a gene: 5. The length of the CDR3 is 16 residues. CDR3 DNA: TGTGCCAGCAGCGCAACTAGCGGGGGATACACCGGGGAGCTGTTTTTT. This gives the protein CASSATSGGYTGELFF.

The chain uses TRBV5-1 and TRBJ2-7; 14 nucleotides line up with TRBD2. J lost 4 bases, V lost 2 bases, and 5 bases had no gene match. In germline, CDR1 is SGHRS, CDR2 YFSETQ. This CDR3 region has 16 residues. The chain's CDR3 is CASSLGTSGGGYEQYF. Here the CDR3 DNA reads TGCGCCAGCAGCTTAGGGACTAGCGGGGGAGGATACGAGCAGTACTTC. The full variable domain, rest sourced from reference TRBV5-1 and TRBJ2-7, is KAGVTQTPRYLIKTRGQQVTLSCSPISGHRSVSWYQQTPGQGLQFLFEYFSETQRNKGNFPGRFSGRQFSNSRSEMNVSTLELGDSALYLCASSLGTSGGGYEQYFGPGTRLTVT.

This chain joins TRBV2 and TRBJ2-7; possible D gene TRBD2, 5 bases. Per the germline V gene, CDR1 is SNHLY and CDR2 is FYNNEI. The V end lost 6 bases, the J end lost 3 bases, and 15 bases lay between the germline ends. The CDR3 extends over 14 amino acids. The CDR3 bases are TGTGCCAGCAGAGGCACCGGGGTTCTCTACGAGCAGTACTTC. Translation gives CASRGTGVLYEQYF. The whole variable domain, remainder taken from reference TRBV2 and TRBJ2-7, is EPEVTQTPSHQVTQMGQEVILRCVPISNHLYFYWYRQILGQKVEFLVSFYNNEISEKSEIFDDQFSVERPDGSNFTLKIRSTKLEDSAMYFCASRGTGVLYEQYFGPGTRLTVT.

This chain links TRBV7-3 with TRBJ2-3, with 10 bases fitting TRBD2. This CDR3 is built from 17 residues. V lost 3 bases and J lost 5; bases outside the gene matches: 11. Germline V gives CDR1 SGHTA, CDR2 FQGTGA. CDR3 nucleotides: TGTGCCAGCAGCTTTAAGGGCCAGCGGGGGGGCGGAGATACGCAGTATTTT. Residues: CASSFKGQRGGGDTQYF.

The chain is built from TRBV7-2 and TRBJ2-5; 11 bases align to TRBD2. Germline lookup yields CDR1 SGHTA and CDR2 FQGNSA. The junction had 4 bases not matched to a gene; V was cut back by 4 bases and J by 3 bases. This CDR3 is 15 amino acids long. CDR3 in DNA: TGTGCCAGCAGCTCCGTAGCGGGGGGGAAAGAGACCCAGTACTTC. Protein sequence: CASSSVAGGKETQYF.

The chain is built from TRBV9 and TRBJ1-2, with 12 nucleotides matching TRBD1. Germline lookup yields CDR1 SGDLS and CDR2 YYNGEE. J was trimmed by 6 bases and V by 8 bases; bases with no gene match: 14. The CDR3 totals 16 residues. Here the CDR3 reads CASSMGQGAPGNGYTF. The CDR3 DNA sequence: TGTGCCAGTTCTATGGGACAGGGGGCGCCGGGCAATGGCTACACCTTC.

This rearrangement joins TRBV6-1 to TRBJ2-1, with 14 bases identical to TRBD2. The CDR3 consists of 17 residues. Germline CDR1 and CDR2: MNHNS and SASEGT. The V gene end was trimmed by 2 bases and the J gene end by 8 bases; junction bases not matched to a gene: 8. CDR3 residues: CASSEFPTSGGADEQFF. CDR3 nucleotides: TGTGCCAGCAGTGAATTTCCGACTAGCGGGGGGGCCGATGAGCAGTTCTTC.

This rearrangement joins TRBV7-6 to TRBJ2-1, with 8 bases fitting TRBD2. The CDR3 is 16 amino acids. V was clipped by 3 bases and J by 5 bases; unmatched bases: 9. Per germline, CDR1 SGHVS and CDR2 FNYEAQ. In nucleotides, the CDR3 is TGTGCCAGCAGCTTTACCGGGGGGGCAATTAACAATGAGCAGTTCTTC. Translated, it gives CASSFTGGAINNEQFF.

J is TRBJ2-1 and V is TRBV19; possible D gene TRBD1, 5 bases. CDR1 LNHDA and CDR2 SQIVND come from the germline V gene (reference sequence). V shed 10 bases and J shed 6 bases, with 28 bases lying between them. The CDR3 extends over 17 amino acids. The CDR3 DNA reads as TGTGCCACCCGAAACCGCATAGGGGCGGAGACTGCCAATGAGCAGTTCTTC. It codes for CATRNRIGAETANEQFF.

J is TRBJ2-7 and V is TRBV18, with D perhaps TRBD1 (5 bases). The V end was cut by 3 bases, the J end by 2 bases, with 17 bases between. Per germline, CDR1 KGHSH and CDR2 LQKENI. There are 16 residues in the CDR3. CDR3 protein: CASSPTTAARAYEQYF. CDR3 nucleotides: TGTGCCAGCTCACCCACGACAGCCGCAAGGGCCTACGAGCAGTACTTC.

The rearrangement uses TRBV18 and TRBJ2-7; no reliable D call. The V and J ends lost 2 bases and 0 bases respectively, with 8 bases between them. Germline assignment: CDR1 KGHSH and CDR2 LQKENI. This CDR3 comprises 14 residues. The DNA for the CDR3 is TGTGCCAGCTCACCATCCACATACTCCTACGAGCAGTACTTC. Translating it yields CASSPSTYSYEQYF.

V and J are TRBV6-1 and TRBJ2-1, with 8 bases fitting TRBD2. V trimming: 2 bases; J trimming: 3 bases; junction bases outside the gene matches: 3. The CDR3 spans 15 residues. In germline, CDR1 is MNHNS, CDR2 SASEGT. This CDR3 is CASSENGGVYNEQFF. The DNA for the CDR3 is TGTGCCAGCAGTGAAAACGGGGGGGTCTACAATGAGCAGTTCTTC.

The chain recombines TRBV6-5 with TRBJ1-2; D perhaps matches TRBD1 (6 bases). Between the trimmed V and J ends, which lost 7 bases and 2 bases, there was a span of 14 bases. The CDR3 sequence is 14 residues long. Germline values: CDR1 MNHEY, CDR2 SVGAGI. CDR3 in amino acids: CASTPGHQNYGYTF. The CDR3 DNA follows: TGTGCCAGCACCCCGGGACACCAGAACTATGGCTACACCTTC.

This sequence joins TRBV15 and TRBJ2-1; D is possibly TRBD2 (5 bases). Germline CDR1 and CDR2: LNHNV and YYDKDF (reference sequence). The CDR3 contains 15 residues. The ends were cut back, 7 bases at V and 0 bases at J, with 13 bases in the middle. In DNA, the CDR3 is TGTGCCACCAACCCCTCTGGGAGCTCCTACAATGAGCAGTTCTTC. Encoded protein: CATNPSGSSYNEQFF.

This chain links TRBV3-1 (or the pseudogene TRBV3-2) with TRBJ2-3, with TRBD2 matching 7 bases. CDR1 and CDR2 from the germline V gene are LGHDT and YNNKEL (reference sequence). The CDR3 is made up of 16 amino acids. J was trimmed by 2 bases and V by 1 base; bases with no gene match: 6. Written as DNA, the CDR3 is TGTGCCAGCAGCCAAGTAAGCGGGGCGCTCACAGATACGCAGTATTTT. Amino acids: CASSQVSGALTDTQYF.

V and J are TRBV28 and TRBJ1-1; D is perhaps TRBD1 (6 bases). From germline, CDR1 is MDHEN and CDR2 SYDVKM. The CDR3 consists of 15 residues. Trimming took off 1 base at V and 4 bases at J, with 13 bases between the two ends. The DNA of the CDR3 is TGTGCCAGCAGTTTATTAGGGGGTGGAGGCACTGAAGCTTTCTTT. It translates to CASSLLGGGGTEAFF.